Each of the 31 T cell receptor beta chains below was sequenced from the same sample in a study of T cells after yellow fever vaccination. One entry per CDR3 protein results from TCRdb running MiXCR on the 5' RACE reads. The repertoire includes about 330,000 distinct CDR3 sequences, over 3.5% of them detected once, and just under 25% sits in the top ten. The material sequenced was PBMCs, taken 5 days after the yellow fever booster vaccination. These receptors came from a man younger than 35 who received the YFV17D yellow fever vaccine.

V usage is TRBV6-1 and J usage is TRBJ1-6; D ambiguous. There are 15 residues in the CDR3. Trimming took off 5 bases at V and 0 bases at J, with 8 bases between the two ends. Germline V gene sequence: CDR1 MNHNS, CDR2 SASEGT. The CDR3 DNA sequence: TGTGCCAGCAGTCAAATCGGCTCCTATAATTCACCCCTCCACTTT. It is translated as CASSQIGSYNSPLHF.

The gene calls are TRBV20-1 and TRBJ2-7; D ambiguous. Per germline, CDR1 DFQATT and CDR2 SNEGSKA (reference sequence). The CDR3 has 13 amino acids. The CDR3: CRERSDTDYEQYF. The CDR3 DNA is TGCAGGGAGAGGAGTGACACGGACTACGAGCAGTACTTC.

The table lists this clonotype with a few counts. This rearrangement joins TRBV6-6 to TRBJ1-3; D may be TRBD1 (6 bases). Trimming took off 4 bases at V and 0 bases at J, with 7 bases between the two ends. Germline CDR1 and CDR2: MNHNY and SVGAGI (reference sequence). This CDR3 contains 14 residues. CDR3 nucleotide sequence: TGTGCCAGCAGTTGGGACAACTCTGGAAACACCATATATTTT. It codes for CASSWDNSGNTIYF.

This clonotype was recorded many times. The rearrangement links TRBV28 to TRBJ2-3; unclear D gene. V lost 4 bases to trimming and J lost 2 bases, with 7 bases between them. CDR1 and CDR2 (germline): MDHEN, SYDVKM. This CDR3 spans 13 amino acids. CDR3 bases: TGTGCCAGCAGTTCCGGAACCACAGATACGCAGTATTTT. This translates into CASSSGTTDTQYF.

This chain joins TRBV7-6 and TRBJ2-1; D is unclear. The V end was cut by 5 bases, the J end by 8 bases, with 10 bases between. Germline V gene sequence: CDR1 SGHVS, CDR2 FNYEAQ. CDR3 size: 12 residues. CDR3 in DNA: TGTGCCAGCAGCCAGCCTCAGTATGAGCAGTTCTTC. This codes for CASSQPQYEQFF.

In its sample, this clonotype was seen a few times. The chain uses TRBV15 and TRBJ2-2, with TRBD2 identical over 9 bases. From germline, CDR1 is LNHNV and CDR2 YYDKDF (reference sequence). The CDR3 consists of 17 residues. After removal of 0 bases from V and 4 bases from J, the junction contained 6 bases not matched to a gene. The CDR3 region is CATSRDRLAESTGELFF. The CDR3 region has the DNA TGTGCCACCAGCAGAGATAGACTAGCGGAGAGCACCGGGGAGCTGTTTTTT.

The chain has TRBV7-2 and TRBJ2-5; no firm D call. The CDR3 has 13 residues. Deletions cut 4 bases from V and 2 bases from J, with 8 bases between. Germline CDR1 and CDR2: SGHTA and FQGNSA. The CDR3 region has the DNA TGTGCCAGCAGCTCTATGTCTCAAGAGACCCAGTACTTC. Its protein product is CASSSMSQETQYF.

The V gene is TRBV5-1, the J gene TRBJ2-3, with D perhaps matching TRBD1 or TRBD2 (5 bases each). V was clipped by 4 bases and J by 0 bases, with 18 bases between them. This CDR3 comprises 17 residues. Germline V CDR1 and CDR2: SGHRS, YFSETQ. CDR3 nucleotide sequence: TGCGCCAGCAGCCTAGCCATTAGGGGTACTAGCACAGATACGCAGTATTTT. Encoded protein: CASSLAIRGTSTDTQYF.

This clonotype occurred a few times. This chain joins TRBV7-6 and TRBJ1-1; no reliable D call. V was pared by 1 base and J by 6 bases, with 15 bases between. The CDR3 extends over 15 amino acids. The germline V gene encodes CDR1 SGHVS and CDR2 FNYEAQ. This CDR3 reads CASSLGDPEFSEAFF. CDR3 nucleotide sequence: TGTGCCAGCAGCTTAGGTGACCCCGAATTCTCTGAAGCTTTCTTT. The whole variable domain, filled in from reference TRBV7-6 and TRBJ1-1, reads GAGVSQSPRYKVTKRGQDVALRCDPISGHVSLYWYRQALGQGPEFLTYFNYEAQQDKSGLPNDRFSAERPEGSISTLTIQRTEQRDSAMYRCASSLGDPEFSEAFFGQGTRLTVV.

This clonotype was detected a few times. The rearrangement links TRBV2 to TRBJ1-1; the D is unclear. The CDR3 contains 16 residues. V was pared by 0 bases and J by 1 base, with 12 bases between. Germline V gene data show CDR1 as SNHLY and CDR2 as FYNNEI. As DNA, the CDR3 is TGTGCCAGCAGTGAAGCCAGAGGAGGGAGGAACACTGAAGCTTTCTTT. It translates to CASSEARGGRNTEAFF.

The V gene is TRBV5-1, the J gene TRBJ2-3; D ambiguous. In germline, CDR1 is SGHRS, CDR2 YFSETQ. The length of the CDR3 is 14 residues. The V end was cut by 1 base, the J end by 2 bases, with 8 bases between. The CDR3 loop is CASSLSQNTDTQYF. In DNA, the CDR3 is TGCGCCAGCAGCTTGAGTCAGAACACAGATACGCAGTATTTT.

In this sample, this clonotype turned up a few times. The chain is built from TRBV6-5 and TRBJ1-2, with 11 bases fitting TRBD1. The CDR3 spans 14 residues. Germline lookup yields CDR1 MNHEY and CDR2 SVGAGI. V trimming: 5 bases; J trimming: 7 bases; junction bases outside the gene matches: 6. This CDR3 reads CASSPGTGGFGYTF. DNA for the CDR3: TGTGCCAGCAGTCCTGGGACAGGGGGTTTTGGCTACACCTTC.

This clonotype came up a few times. The rearrangement uses TRBV14 and TRBJ1-1; no definite D call. CDR1 and CDR2 (germline): SGHDN, FVKESK. The CDR3 totals 15 residues. V lost 5 bases and J 2 bases, leaving 15 bases between the germline ends. The CDR3 is CASSREGRVNTEAFF. Written as DNA, the CDR3 is TGTGCCAGCAGCAGAGAAGGGCGGGTTAACACTGAAGCTTTCTTT.

The chain has TRBV12-3 or TRBV12-4 and TRBJ2-5; possibly TRBD2 for D (5 bases). V lost 6 bases and J 2 bases, leaving 16 bases between the germline ends. The CDR3 is 15 amino acids. CDR3 sequence reads: CASSSRGALQETQYF. CDR3 nucleotide sequence: TGTGCCAGCAGCTCCCGGGGTGCACTACAAGAGACCCAGTACTTC.

This clonotype was counted between two and nine times. The V and J genes are TRBV12-3 or TRBV12-4 and TRBJ1-2; 8 nucleotides match TRBD1. The CDR3 spans 16 residues. The J segment lost 8 bases and the V segment lost 5 bases, leaving 16 bases of the junction unmatched. In DNA, the CDR3 is TGTGCCAGCAGTGCCTCGGGCAGGGGGCTATCGAACGGCTACACCTTC. Translation: CASSASGRGLSNGYTF.

The table lists this clonotype with many counts. The chain combines TRBV19 with TRBJ2-5; D not resolved. Germline V gene data show CDR1 as LNHDA and CDR2 as SQIVND (reference sequence). With 2 bases removed from V and 1 base from J, the gap between germline ends came to 5 bases. The CDR3 is 13 residues long. CDR3 nucleotides: TGTGCCAGTAGTATAAGTCTCCAAGAGACCCAGTACTTC. Its translation: CASSISLQETQYF. Filled out from reference TRBV19 and TRBJ2-5, the complete variable domain reads DGGITQSPKYLFRKEGQNVTLSCEQNLNHDAMYWYRQDPGQGLRLIYYSQIVNDFQKGDIAEGYSVSREKKESFPLTVTSAQKNPTAFYLCASSISLQETQYFGPGTRLLVL.

This clonotype was seen a handful of times. The genes are TRBV25-1 and TRBJ1-2; D is unclear. CDR1 is MGHDK and CDR2 is SYGVNS in the germline V gene. This CDR3 has 14 residues. V lost 2 bases and J lost 8, with 15 bases in between. The CDR3 bases are TGTGCCAGCAGTGAAGACGCTCGTCCCCGCGGCTACACCTTC. Its translation is CASSEDARPRGYTF.

The rearrangement uses TRBV7-9 and TRBJ2-7; a weak D match, TRBD1 (7 bases). Germline assignment: CDR1 SEHNR and CDR2 FQNEAQ (reference sequence). The V and J ends lost 3 bases and 3 bases respectively, with 9 bases between them. The CDR3 is 13 amino acids. The CDR3 coding sequence is TGTGCCAGCAGCTTCCAGGGGGGCTACGAGCAGTACTTC. Residues: CASSFQGGYEQYF.

This clonotype was detected only a few times. This chain uses TRBV2 with TRBJ2-1; 9 bases align to TRBD2. This CDR3 contains 15 residues. V shed 2 bases, J shed 3 bases, and the junction held 2 bases outside the gene matches. CDR1 is SNHLY, CDR2 FYNNEI, per germline. The CDR3 nucleotides are TGTGCCAGCAGTGAAAGAGCGGGGGGCTACAATGAGCAGTTCTTC. Protein product: CASSERAGGYNEQFF.

This clonotype has a count of ten or more. The V call is TRBV7-2, the J call TRBJ2-6, with D maybe TRBD1 (5 bases). The CDR3 covers 15 residues. The germline V and J ends were trimmed by 3 bases and 2 bases, with 8 bases remaining between them. CDR1 is SGHTA and CDR2 is FQGNSA in the germline V gene. Here the CDR3 reads CASSFQGAGANVLTF. CDR3 nucleotide sequence: TGTGCCAGCAGCTTCCAGGGTGCTGGGGCCAACGTCCTGACTTTC.

This clonotype came up a few times. The chain recombines TRBV3-2 with TRBJ2-1; whether TRBD2, the table's D call, matches the DNA was not checked. TRBV3-2 is termed a pseudogene. This CDR3 is built from 16 residues. The CDR3 region is CASARPSGGAYNEQFF. The CDR3 coding sequence is TGTGCCAGCGCACGGCCTAGCGGGGGGGCCTACAATGAGCAGTTCTTC.

Many counts were recorded for this clonotype. DNA of the CDR3: TGTGCCAGCAGCCGCCGTGGGTTAGCGGGGGGGCAGGAGTACTTC. This codes for CASSRRGLAGGQEYF. The chain has TRBV11-2 and TRBJ2-5; TRBD2 aligns across 11 bases. V trimming: 5 bases; J trimming: 12 bases; junction bases outside the gene matches: 14. Germline V gene data show CDR1 as SGHAT and CDR2 as FQNNGV. There are 15 residues in the CDR3.

This clonotype showed up many times. J is TRBJ2-1 and V is TRBV10-3, with D unresolved. The CDR3 has 13 residues. With 4 bases removed from V and 2 bases from J, the gap between germline ends came to 6 bases. The germline gives CDR1 ENHRY, CDR2 SYGVKD. The CDR3 DNA reads as TGTGCCATCAGTGGAGACACCTACAATGAGCAGTTCTTC. It translates to CAISGDTYNEQFF.

This clonotype was counted only a few times. V and J are TRBV6-6 and TRBJ2-3; 9 bases line up with TRBD2. CDR1 MNHNY and CDR2 SVGAGI come from the germline V gene (reference sequence). The CDR3 has 15 amino acids. V shed 2 bases and J 1 base; nucleotides not matched to a gene: 1. The CDR3 spells CASSYQRGGTDTQYF. CDR3 in DNA: TGTGCCAGCAGTTACCAGCGGGGGGGCACAGATACGCAGTATTTT.

This clonotype was detected a few times. This chain joins TRBV7-9 and TRBJ1-2; no definite D call. Germline lookup yields CDR1 SEHNR and CDR2 FQNEAQ (reference sequence). This CDR3 comprises 12 residues. The V end was cut by 2 bases, the J end by 8 bases, with 9 bases between. This chain's CDR3 is CASSLRTGGYTF. For the CDR3, the DNA is TGTGCCAGCAGCTTACGAACGGGAGGCTACACCTTC.

This clonotype was observed a handful of times. The chain recombines TRBV10-3 with TRBJ1-2, with 8 bases matching TRBD1. CDR3 length equals 14 residues. V trimming: 3 bases; J trimming: 4 bases; junction bases outside the gene matches: 4. The germline CDR1 and CDR2 sequences are ENHRY and SYGVKD. The CDR3 is CAISEQGGVYGYTF. CDR3 DNA sequence: TGTGCCATCAGTGAACAGGGGGGGGTCTATGGCTACACCTTC.

The genes are TRBV7-9 and TRBJ2-7; the match to TRBD1 covers 9 bases. Germline CDR1 SEHNR, CDR2 FQNEAQ (reference sequence). The CDR3 sequence is 14 residues long. With V trimmed by 5 bases and J by 6 bases, 8 bases remained unmatched. CDR3 DNA sequence: TGTGCCAGCAGCCCCAGAGGGACAGGGTCCGAGCAGTACGTC. Its protein is CASSPRGTGSEQYV.

The V gene is TRBV20-1, the J gene TRBJ2-3; 7 positions agree with TRBD2. The J segment lost 6 bases and the V segment lost 8 bases, leaving 8 bases of the junction unmatched. Germline V lookup: CDR1 DFQATT, CDR2 SNEGSKA (reference sequence). The CDR3 sequence is 12 residues long. The CDR3 loop reads CSTSPGGDTQYF. The CDR3 bases are TGCAGTACCTCGCCCGGGGGGGATACGCAGTATTTT.

This clonotype was recorded at least ten times. This chain links TRBV12-3 or TRBV12-4 with TRBJ2-3, with a weak D call TRBD1 (6 bases). The CDR3 has 15 residues. Between the trimmed V and J ends, which lost 4 bases and 1 base, there was a span of 12 bases. CDR3 nucleotide sequence: TGTGCCAGCAGTTCCACAGGGCACGGCACAGATACGCAGTATTTT. Translation gives CASSSTGHGTDTQYF.

This clonotype was detected many times. This chain joins TRBV5-1 and TRBJ1-1, with unresolved D. The CDR3 sequence is 15 residues long. Germline V gives CDR1 SGHRS, CDR2 YFSETQ. V was pared by 0 bases and J by 6 bases, with 15 bases between. The CDR3 DNA sequence: TGCGCCAGCAGCTTGGCCAATCGGAGGTGGTCTGAAGCTTTCTTT. Its translation: CASSLANRRWSEAFF.

The rearrangement uses TRBV12-3 or TRBV12-4 and TRBJ2-3; a weak D match, TRBD2 (5 bases). This CDR3 spans 13 amino acids. The V gene lost 5 bases and the J gene lost 2 bases, with 8 bases spanning the gap. The chain's CDR3 is CASSRGYTDTQYF. DNA of the CDR3: TGTGCCAGCAGTCGCGGGTACACAGATACGCAGTATTTT.